Sequencing of this TCR beta chain was carried out in a study of blood T cells in healthy people across ages. Regarding the study as a whole: Estimated diversity across one million T cells was deemed an underestimate.

This clonotype was recorded a few times. What it binds is not known. A second PCR, run for roughly 7 to 11 cycles, used a sample-barcoded 5' primer plus a J-beta primer mix. TCRdb processed the 5' RACE reads anew with MiXCR; each CDR3 protein has one entry. This table has approximately 1,700,000 distinct CDR3 sequences, around 42% appearing once. Every sample yielded at least 7 million isolated PBMCs. Trimming pared 3 bases from V and 4 bases from J, leaving 10 bases between. Germline V gene sequence: CDR1 SGHAT, CDR2 FQNNGV. There are 13 residues in the CDR3. Material for sequencing was blood. The TCR originated in a human donor in good health. The chain joins TRBV11-2 to TRBJ2-7; D possibly corresponds to TRBD1 (5 bases). The CDR3 nucleotides read TGTGCCAGCAGCTTCAGGGAACTGTACGAGCAGTACTTC. Protein product: CASSFRELYEQYF.